These 5 T cell receptor beta chains were sequenced from one sample in a study of blood T cells in healthy people across ages. It was with a sample-barcoded 5' primer and a J-beta primer mix that a second PCR of roughly 6 to 12 cycles was run. TCRdb recomputed calls from the 5' RACE reads with MiXCR, one row per CDR3 protein. The sample shows approximately 780,000 distinct CDR3 sequences, around a quarter of them seen only once. The sample was also reused in another study, on T cells of mothers and their children.

The sequenced sample was blood. These receptors were obtained from a boy younger than 18 in good health.

A few counts support this clonotype. This chain links TRBV4-1 with TRBJ2-1; 7 nucleotides line up with TRBD2. V was clipped by 1 base and J by 7 bases; unmatched bases: 13. Germline CDR1 MGHRA, CDR2 YSYEKL. The CDR3 has 17 amino acids. The CDR3 DNA reads TGCGCCAGCAGCCAAGTGAGCGGGGCCTTTTCTGGGAATGAGCAGTTCTTC. Protein: CASSQVSGAFSGNEQFF.

A few counts support this clonotype. The chain employs TRBV6-2 or TRBV6-3 and TRBJ2-1; TRBD1 might be the D (6 bases). The length of the CDR3 is 13 residues. The V end was cut by 5 bases, the J end by 9 bases, with 14 bases between. The germline V gene has CDR1 MNHEY and CDR2 SVGEGT. This CDR3 reads CASSDHRDGEQFF. DNA for the CDR3: TGTGCCAGCAGTGACCACAGGGACGGTGAGCAGTTCTTC.

This clonotype appeared a few times. The rearrangement joins TRBV27 to TRBJ2-5; no clear D gene. Germline V lookup: CDR1 MNHEY, CDR2 SMNVEV (reference sequence). The V gene lost 3 bases and the J gene lost 4 bases, with 12 bases spanning the gap. The CDR3 is 14 amino acids. CDR3 sequence: CASSFGPSPETQYF. For the CDR3, the DNA is TGTGCCAGCAGTTTCGGGCCTTCCCCAGAGACCCAGTACTTC.

The V gene is TRBV28, the J gene TRBJ2-3; D not certain. Trimming pared 2 bases from V and 4 bases from J, leaving 7 bases between. The CDR3 loop spans 13 amino acids. Germline CDR1 reads MDHEN; CDR2 reads SYDVKM. The chain's CDR3 is CASSLALSDTQYF. Written as DNA, the CDR3 is TGTGCCAGCAGTTTAGCCCTGTCAGATACGCAGTATTTT.

This clonotype was counted only a few times. The rearrangement uses TRBV12-3 or TRBV12-4 and TRBJ1-5; 8 nucleotides match TRBD1. This CDR3 region has 15 residues. The V gene end was trimmed by 4 bases and the J gene end by 1 base; junction bases not matched to a gene: 3. CDR3 protein: CASSSGGASNQPQHF. The DNA for the CDR3 is TGTGCCAGCAGTTCAGGGGGCGCAAGCAATCAGCCCCAGCATTTT.